This TCR beta chain derives from a study of blood T cell repertoires in COVID-19. Trimming removed 4 bases at V and 3 bases at J, with 16 bases between. Germline values: CDR1 SGHRS, CDR2 YFSETQ. The CDR3 is 15 residues long. Repertoires were generated with immunoSEQ multiplex PCR, while TCRdb's copy carries only in-frame clones and drops some. Here the sample spans about 120,000 clones, about 92% being singletons. The sequence was obtained from a man aged 60-69 years with COVID-19, enrolled during active disease. Sample: peripheral blood. The chain joins TRBV5-1 to TRBJ1-2, with D possibly being TRBD1 (6 bases). The CDR3 sequence is CASSQRGGNYYGYTF. Here the CDR3 DNA reads TGCGCCAGCAGCCAGAGGGGGGGCAATTACTATGGCTACACCTTC.